This TCR beta chain comes out of a study of cytomegalovirus exposure and HLA in healthy donors. Study conclusions and caveats: In a later analysis, TCR beta V- and J-gene trimming was associated with a missense DCLRE1C variant.

The PCR made use of 60 Vbeta and 13 Jbeta primers. Produced via immunoSEQ multiplex PCR; TCRdb's table is partial and in-frame only. The repertoire consists of some 270,000 clones, with over 70% occurring once and the leading ten covering about 0.28%. This CDR3 has 14 amino acids. The germline V gene has CDR1 LNHDA and CDR2 SQIVND (reference sequence). V shed 4 bases and J 5 bases; nucleotides not matched to a gene: 6. On this clone: Its target is not known.

The source of this sequence is a girl aged 2 to 9 in good health and CMV-seronegative. The sequencing sample was made of PBMCs. J is TRBJ2-7 and V is TRBV19, with TRBD1 identical over 9 bases. The chain's CDR3 is CASSNPGQGHEQYF. The CDR3 coding sequence is TGTGCCAGTAGTAACCCGGGACAGGGCCACGAGCAGTACTTC.